The 24 T cell receptor beta chains in this list originate from one sample, sequenced in a study of blood T cell repertoires in COVID-19. Repertoires were generated with immunoSEQ multiplex PCR, while TCRdb's copy carries only in-frame clones and drops some. The table includes 250,000 to 350,000 clones, roughly nine tenths detected once. The specimen was PBMCs or T cells enriched from blood (not recorded which). Every receptor here comes from a woman between 45 and 65 years old who had been exposed to COVID-19.

This clone has a count of ten or more. The chain couples TRBV30 to TRBJ2-3, with D maybe TRBD1 (8 bases). Germline CDR1 reads GTSNPN; CDR2 reads SVGIG (reference sequence). This CDR3 spans 14 amino acids. Deletions cut 5 bases from V and 6 bases from J, with 18 bases between. DNA of the CDR3: TGTGCCTGGGGACTAGGACAGGGAGAGGATACGCAGTATTTT. Translated, it gives CAWGLGQGEDTQYF.

V usage is TRBV5-1 and J usage is TRBJ2-1, with 13 bases matching TRBD2. CDR1 is SGHRS and CDR2 is YFSETQ in the germline V gene. With 1 base clipped from V and 8 bases from J, the junction kept 12 bases outside the gene matches. There are 18 residues in the CDR3. The CDR3 DNA is TGCGCCAGCAGCTTGACCCCTAGAACTAGCGGGGGGGCCGATGAGCAGTTCTTC. Protein sequence: CASSLTPRTSGGADEQFF.

The CDR3 nucleotides are TGTGCCAGCAGCTTGGGAGGGAACGGAAACACCATATATTTT. Residues: CASSLGGNGNTIYF. This chain connects TRBV5-4 to TRBJ1-3; D remains unclear. Per the germline V gene, CDR1 is SGHNT and CDR2 is YYREEE (reference sequence). The V gene lost 0 bases and the J gene lost 4 bases, with 8 bases spanning the gap. The CDR3 extends over 14 amino acids.

The chain combines TRBV29-1 with TRBJ2-1, with D perhaps TRBD2 (6 bases). The germline V gene has CDR1 SQVTM and CDR2 ANQGSEA. Between the trimmed V and J ends, which lost 7 bases and 8 bases, there was a span of 18 bases. The CDR3 consists of 13 residues. The CDR3 nucleotides are TGCAGCGGCGGGGTCGGGTGGGCGGATGAGCAGTTCTTC. It is translated as CSGGVGWADEQFF.

The V call is TRBV5-1, the J call TRBJ2-6; 8 positions match TRBD1. The CDR3 covers 16 residues. V lost 4 bases and J lost 0; bases outside the gene matches: 3. Germline V gene sequence: CDR1 SGHRS, CDR2 YFSETQ. The CDR3 DNA reads TGCGCCAGCAGCACCACAGGGGGCTCTGGGGCCAACGTCCTGACTTTC. Translated, it gives CASSTTGGSGANVLTF.

This clone was counted once. This chain joins TRBV2 and TRBJ1-3, with unresolved D. With 4 bases removed from V and 3 bases from J, the gap between germline ends came to 13 bases. The CDR3 is made up of 15 amino acids. The germline V gene has CDR1 SNHLY and CDR2 FYNNEI. CDR3 residues: CASSVSGFSGNTIYF. DNA for the CDR3: TGTGCCAGCAGTGTCTCGGGATTTAGTGGAAACACCATATATTTT.

The chain couples TRBV6-1 to TRBJ2-1; D perhaps matches TRBD2 (5 bases). Per the germline V gene, CDR1 is MNHNS and CDR2 is SASEGT. The CDR3 loop spans 14 amino acids. Trimming stripped 1 base from V and 6 bases from J, with 10 bases between. Here the CDR3 DNA reads TGTGCCAGCAGTGAAGGACTACCCTCCAATGAGCAGTTCTTC. As protein: CASSEGLPSNEQFF.

The CDR3 nucleotides are TGTGCCAGCAGACCAGGACAGGGTGGCAATGAGCAGTTCTTC. This translates into CASRPGQGGNEQFF. The rearrangement links TRBV11-2 to TRBJ2-1; TRBD1 aligns across 8 bases. The ends lost 6 bases at V and 6 bases at J; junction bases unmatched: 7. CDR1 SGHAT and CDR2 FQNNGV come from the germline V gene. The CDR3 spans 14 residues.

This rearrangement joins TRBV3-1 (or the pseudogene TRBV3-2) to TRBJ2-3, with D possibly TRBD1 on 5 matching bases. With 0 bases removed from V and 4 bases from J, the gap between germline ends came to 11 bases. Germline V CDR1 and CDR2: LGHDT, YNNKEL (reference sequence). This CDR3 has 15 residues. This chain's CDR3 is CASSQDIPRADTQYF. The CDR3 nucleotides read TGTGCCAGCAGCCAAGATATCCCCAGGGCAGATACGCAGTATTTT.

This chain uses TRBV5-1 with TRBJ1-5, with 7 bases identical to TRBD1. Trimming at V came to 0 bases and at J to 5 bases, leaving 5 bases not matched to a gene. The CDR3 runs 15 residues. Germline CDR1 SGHRS, CDR2 YFSETQ. CDR3 amino acids: CASSLEGAIYQPQHF. The DNA of the CDR3 is TGCGCCAGCAGCTTGGAGGGGGCTATCTATCAGCCCCAGCATTTT. The variable domain in full, completed from reference TRBV5-1 and TRBJ1-5, reads KAGVTQTPRYLIKTRGQQVTLSCSPISGHRSVSWYQQTPGQGLQFLFEYFSETQRNKGNFPGRFSGRQFSNSRSEMNVSTLELGDSALYLCASSLEGAIYQPQHFGDGTRLSIL.

This clone came up once. The chain combines TRBV11-2 with TRBJ2-7, with TRBD2 matching over 9 bases. This CDR3 spans 17 amino acids. V lost 3 bases to trimming and J lost 2 bases; unmatched junction nucleotides: 11. CDR1 and CDR2 from the germline V gene are SGHAT and FQNNGV. CDR3 DNA sequence: TGTGCCAGCAGCTTGGCCCTGGCGGGGGGGCAACCCTACGAGCAGTACTTC. Translation gives CASSLALAGGQPYEQYF.

Details on this clone: Other DNA sequences from this sample encode an identical CDR3 as well. This sequence joins TRBV2 and TRBJ2-5; TRBD2 aligns across 11 bases. Looked up from germline, CDR1 is SNHLY and CDR2 is FYNNEI. Germline trimming cut 1 base from V and 1 base from J; bases unmatched to any gene: 2. CDR3 size: 16 residues. CDR3 DNA: TGTGCCAGCAGTGAAGGCACTAGCGGGGGCCAAGAGACCCAGTACTTC. It is translated as CASSEGTSGGQETQYF.

This CDR3 reads CASRPESQGFNGYTF. CDR3 in DNA: TGTGCCAGCAGGCCCGAGTCACAGGGTTTTAATGGCTACACCTTC. V usage is TRBV25-1 and J usage is TRBJ1-2; D may be TRBD1 (6 bases). The V end lost 6 bases, the J end lost 6 bases, and 20 bases lay between the germline ends. Germline loops: CDR1 MGHDK, CDR2 SYGVNS. The CDR3 consists of 15 residues.

In its sample, this clone was seen a few times. The chain joins TRBV11-2 to TRBJ1-2, with D uncertain. Germline-derived CDR1 and CDR2 are SGHAT and FQNNGV. V was shortened by 1 base and J by 8 bases, with 11 bases between the two germline ends. There are 13 residues in the CDR3. The CDR3 sequence: CASSLGGGTGYTF. In nucleotides, the CDR3 is TGTGCCAGCAGCTTAGGAGGTGGTACAGGCTACACCTTC.

The chain employs TRBV10-3 and TRBJ2-7, with TRBD1 identical over 9 bases. CDR3 length equals 16 residues. Germline CDR1 ENHRY, CDR2 SYGVKD. After removal of 0 bases from V and 1 base from J, the junction contained 4 bases not matched to a gene. CDR3 nucleotide sequence: TGTGCCATCAGTGAGTCGACAGGGGGTAGATCCTACGAGCAGTACTTC. Translated, it gives CAISESTGGRSYEQYF.

This rearrangement joins TRBV7-9 to TRBJ1-3; D is ambiguous. V was shortened by 5 bases and J by 2 bases, with 13 bases between the two germline ends. The CDR3 is 15 amino acids. Germline CDR1 reads SEHNR; CDR2 reads FQNEAQ (reference sequence). CDR3 region: CASSPIGNAGNTIYF. Written as DNA, the CDR3 is TGTGCCAGCAGCCCGATCGGGAACGCTGGAAACACCATATATTTT.

The chain employs TRBV2 and TRBJ1-2; TRBD1 matches 7 bases. With 1 base clipped from V and 4 bases from J, the junction kept 3 bases outside the gene matches. Germline-derived CDR1 and CDR2 are SNHLY and FYNNEI. The CDR3 is 14 residues long. The CDR3 sequence: CASSEGGGAYGYTF. The CDR3 nucleotides read TGTGCCAGCAGTGAAGGAGGGGGCGCCTATGGCTACACCTTC.

To note about this clone: This same CDR3 is encoded by further DNA sequences in the sample. The rearrangement joins TRBV18 to TRBJ2-7; D remains unclear. Germline V gene lookup returns CDR1 KGHSH and CDR2 LQKENI. There are 13 residues in the CDR3. V shed 3 bases and J shed 7 bases, with 13 bases lying between them. In DNA, the CDR3 is TGTGCCAGCTCACCGAGCGATACTCGGGAGCAGTACTTC. It yields the protein CASSPSDTREQYF.

This rearrangement joins TRBV29-1 to TRBJ2-2; 7 positions agree with TRBD2. The CDR3 loop spans 14 amino acids. Germline V gene data show CDR1 as SQVTM and CDR2 as ANQGSEA. V lost 3 bases, J lost 4 bases, and 5 bases stayed unmatched. CDR3: CSVELASGTGELFF. In nucleotides, the CDR3 is TGCAGCGTTGAGCTGGCTAGCGGCACCGGGGAGCTGTTTTTT.

V is TRBV4-1 and J is TRBJ1-6; TRBD1 matches 9 bases. Looked up from germline, CDR1 is MGHRA and CDR2 is YSYEKL. The junction had 5 bases not matched to a gene; V was cut back by 6 bases and J by 8 bases. This CDR3 region has 14 residues. The CDR3 DNA reads as TGCGCCAGCAGGCTCTGGACAGGGGATTCACCCCTCCACTTT. It is translated as CASRLWTGDSPLHF.

This clone came up once. V is TRBV7-2 and J is TRBJ2-5; 10 positions match TRBD2. This CDR3 is built from 18 residues. Trimming cost V 5 bases and J 1 base; bases outside gene matches: 13. Germline CDR1 reads SGHTA; CDR2 reads FQGNSA. The CDR3 protein is CASSPTYSGGALQETQYF. CDR3 bases: TGTGCCAGCAGCCCGACGTACAGCGGGGGGGCCCTCCAAGAGACCCAGTACTTC. Combining the CDR3 with reference TRBV7-2 and TRBJ2-5 gives the whole variable domain GAGVSQSPSNKVTEKGKDVELRCDPISGHTALYWYRQSLGQGLEFLIYFQGNSAPDKSGLPSDRFSAERTGGSVSTLTIQRTQQEDSAVYLCASSPTYSGGALQETQYFGPGTRLLVL.

This clone was seen only a few times. The chain uses TRBV28 and TRBJ2-1; 14 nucleotides agree with TRBD2. The CDR3 loop spans 20 amino acids. The V segment lost 5 bases and the J segment 4 bases; nucleotides outside the gene matches: 16. Germline V gene sequence: CDR1 MDHEN, CDR2 SYDVKM. The CDR3 DNA reads as TGTGCCAGCAGTGCAACGACTAGCGGGGGGGCACTTTCGGGATACAATGAGCAGTTCTTC. Translating it yields CASSATTSGGALSGYNEQFF.

The gene calls are TRBV27 and TRBJ1-1, with 11 nucleotides matching TRBD1. The germline gives CDR1 MNHEY, CDR2 SMNVEV (reference sequence). V was pared by 4 bases and J by 3 bases, with 10 bases of the junction left unmatched. The CDR3 is 17 amino acids. CDR3 residues: CASSSYHRDRGYTEAFF. The CDR3 DNA sequence: TGTGCCAGCAGTTCATACCACCGGGACAGGGGGTACACTGAAGCTTTCTTT.

This sequence joins TRBV4-1 and TRBJ1-2; 7 positions match TRBD1. This CDR3 region has 16 residues. The V and J ends lost 4 bases and 6 bases, in that order; junction bases with no gene match: 14. Per germline, CDR1 MGHRA and CDR2 YSYEKL. The CDR3 loop is CASSPISGQVFDGYTF. Written as DNA, the CDR3 is TGCGCCAGCAGCCCTATCTCTGGACAGGTTTTCGATGGCTACACCTTC.